The rows below give T cell receptor beta chains drawn from one sample of a study of vaccination and CD4 T cells after COVID-19. TCRdb redid the calling of the PCR reads with MiXCR, one entry per CDR3 protein. The table shows 13,000 or so distinct CDR3 sequences, with about two fifths occurring only once. The antigens these receptors bind are not known. Specimen: CD4+ T cells from blood, cultured in vitro. The receptors derive from a human donor who had recovered from COVID-19. CDR3s include the opening cysteine and the closing phenylalanine or tryptophan. Not every row has a clone size; where given, it reads once, few, many or a size class.

V: TRBV19
J: TRBJ2-2
size: -
CDR3: CASRDRGVTGELFF

V: TRBV20-1
J: TRBJ2-3
size: -
CDR3: CSARDLQLAGDTDTQYF

V: TRBV5-4
J: TRBJ2-7
size: few
CDR3: CASSPRTGIYYEQYF

V: TRBV6-1
J: TRBJ2-2
size: large
CDR3: CASRRGPNTGELFF

V: TRBV7-9
J: TRBJ2-5
size: -
CDR3: CASSPGAGETQYF

V: TRBV7-2
J: TRBJ1-3
size: -
CDR3: CASSPTGYGNTIYF

V: TRBV24-1
J: TRBJ1-1
size: -
CDR3: CATSARTNTEAFF

V: TRBV10-1
J: TRBJ2-7
size: -
CDR3: CASNCGPWGIEQYF

V: TRBV4-3
J: TRBJ1-2
size: -
CDR3: CASSQGGTGRSQRYGYTF

V: TRBV4-2
J: TRBJ2-6
size: -
CDR3: CASSQGPRTGANVLTF

V: TRBV20-1
J: TRBJ1-5
size: -
CDR3: CSATQGNNQPQHF

V: TRBV2
J: TRBJ1-6
size: few
CDR3: CASTGLRSPLHF

V: TRBV7-8
J: TRBJ2-1
size: few
CDR3: CASSLGGAPRDNEQFF

V: TRBV7-3
J: TRBJ1-1
size: few
CDR3: CASSVSGQAEAFF

V: TRBV2
J: TRBJ2-2
size: few
CDR3: CASSPDRITGELFF

V: TRBV7-9
J: TRBJ1-5
size: few
CDR3: CASSLGDRGNQPQHF

V: TRBV11-3
J: TRBJ2-1
size: -
CDR3: CASSLSSNNEQFF

V: TRBV6-5
J: TRBJ1-6
size: -
CDR3: CASSYGRREPLHF

V: TRBV5-1
J: TRBJ2-3
size: -
CDR3: CASSLEVGTGSITDTQYF

V: TRBV19
J: TRBJ1-5
size: -
CDR3: CASSQGSWQSQHF

V: TRBV21-1
J: TRBJ2-7
size: -
CDR3: CASSQPPSPRAYEQYF

V: TRBV18
J: TRBJ1-5
size: -
CDR3: CASSPGHGQPQHF

V: TRBV14
J: TRBJ2-1
size: once
CDR3: CASSPKREGPEQFF

V: TRBV24-1
J: TRBJ1-2
size: -
CDR3: CATSPGAPYGYTF

V: TRBV20-1
J: TRBJ1-6
size: -
CDR3: CSAILGGANSPLHF

V: TRBV20-1
J: TRBJ2-2
size: few
CDR3: CSAPGLAGGGNTGELFF

V: TRBV4-1
J: TRBJ1-5
size: few
CDR3: CASSQAQTSNQPQHF

V: TRBV11-2
J: TRBJ2-2
size: -
CDR3: CASSLLSGGETGELFF

V: TRBV12-3/TRBV12-4
J: TRBJ2-1
size: -
CDR3: CASILTGGTYNEQFF

V: TRBV7-2
J: TRBJ2-7
size: -
CDR3: CASKDGQAQYEQYF

V: TRBV19
J: TRBJ2-3
size: few
CDR3: CASSVGLGSTDTQYF

V: TRBV6-1
J: TRBJ2-2
size: medium-sized
CDR3: CASSDWAGGAGELFF

V: TRBV6-5
J: TRBJ2-6
size: -
CDR3: CASSYWGPGANVLTF

V: TRBV10-3
J: TRBJ1-1
size: -
CDR3: CAITNIGGRGEAFF

V: TRBV2
J: TRBJ2-7
size: -
CDR3: CASSEERGAYEQYF

V: TRBV30
J: TRBJ2-7
size: -
CDR3: CAWSNSRSRLRDF

V: TRBV7-9
J: TRBJ2-6
size: few
CDR3: CASSSGQPGANVLTF